This T cell receptor (beta chain) stems from a study of cytomegalovirus exposure and HLA in healthy donors. The study's findings and limits: In a later analysis, at a false discovery rate of 0.05, 17,000 or so TCR beta sequences were associated with HLA alleles. Both high specificity and high sensitivity reportedly marked the classifier's diagnosis of cytomegalovirus status. It was reported that TCR beta sequences correctly inferred the HLA-A and HLA-B alleles for most subjects.

The PCR made use of 60 Vbeta and 13 Jbeta primers. Some clones are missing from TCRdb's copy, which holds only in-frame ones; the method was immunoSEQ multiplex PCR. The table includes some 170,000 clones, around three quarters detected once. Notes on this clone: Its antigen is as yet unknown.

CDR3 size: 20 residues. V trimming: 2 bases; J trimming: 6 bases; junction bases outside the gene matches: 17. Germline loops: CDR1 MGHRA, CDR2 YSYEKL. The genes are TRBV4-1 and TRBJ2-1; TRBD2 matches 12 bases. This TCR came from a woman in her twenties or thirties in good health and CMV-seronegative. Sequenced: PBMCs. The CDR3 reads CASSQTALTSGGHQANEQFF. CDR3 DNA: TGCGCCAGCAGCCAAACCGCGCTGACTAGCGGGGGCCATCAGGCCAATGAGCAGTTCTTC.